Each of the 25 T cell receptor beta chains below was sequenced from the same sample in a study of T cells in Graves' hyperthyroidism and ophthalmopathy. RNA transcripts provided the source from which TCR beta CDR3 regions were amplified. The TCR CDR3 first-round RT-PCR relied on the HTBI primer set. TCRdb re-analysed the multiplex PCR reads in MiXCR, keeping a single row per CDR3 protein. The table records about 410,000 distinct CDR3 sequences, around 15% of them present only once. Sequenced sample: blood. Receptor source: a man between 18 and 35 years old with Graves' ophthalmopathy.

This clonotype was counted between two and nine times. For the CDR3, the DNA is TGTGCCAGCACCTTCGGTAAAGAGACCCAGTACTTC. The encoded protein is CASTFGKETQYF. The gene calls are TRBV12-3 or TRBV12-4 and TRBJ2-5; D uncertain. This CDR3 spans 12 amino acids. Deletions cut 7 bases from V and 3 bases from J, with 9 bases between.

This clonotype has only a few counts. This rearrangement joins TRBV19 to TRBJ1-1, with a tentative D call TRBD1 (6 bases). The CDR3 runs 15 residues. Germline V gives CDR1 LNHDA, CDR2 SQIVND (reference sequence). The germline V and J ends were trimmed by 5 bases and 7 bases, with 20 bases remaining between them. The CDR3 sequence: CASSRIGTPLDEAFF. CDR3 nucleotides: TGTGCCAGTAGTCGAATCGGGACACCGCTTGATGAAGCTTTCTTT.

This clonotype has at least ten counts. The chain employs TRBV12-3 or TRBV12-4 and TRBJ1-1, with D possibly matching TRBD1 (5 bases). The V end lost 5 bases, the J end lost 0 bases, and 13 bases lay between the germline ends. CDR3 length: 15 amino acids. In nucleotides, the CDR3 is TGTGCCAGCAGTACCAGGGCCGGGATGAACACTGAAGCTTTCTTT. Its translation: CASSTRAGMNTEAFF.

J is TRBJ2-3 and V is TRBV4-1; D might be TRBD1 or TRBD2, each matching 6 bases. V lost 5 bases and J 5 bases, leaving 11 bases between the germline ends. CDR3 length: 13 amino acids. Per germline, CDR1 MGHRA and CDR2 YSYEKL. DNA for the CDR3: TGCGCCAGCAGCATCGGAGGGGGAGATACGCAGTATTTT. As protein: CASSIGGGDTQYF.

This clonotype appeared a single time. The J gene is TRBJ2-5, the V gene TRBV29-1; D is undetermined. The V end lost 3 bases, the J end lost 1 base, and 9 bases lay between the germline ends. The V gene's germline CDR1 is SQVTM and CDR2 ANQGSEA. The CDR3 sequence is 13 residues long. CDR3 region: CSVEGRAQETQYF. The CDR3 DNA follows: TGCAGCGTTGAGGGCAGAGCCCAAGAGACCCAGTACTTC.

This clonotype came up many times. In nucleotides, the CDR3 is TGCAGTGCCCGTATGCCCAATCGAGAGCAGTTCTTC. This sequence encodes CSARMPNREQFF. The chain employs TRBV20-1 and TRBJ2-1; D is uncertain. Deletions cut 6 bases from V and 10 bases from J, with 16 bases between. The CDR3 length is 12 residues. Germline CDR1 and CDR2: DFQATT and SNEGSKA (reference sequence).

In its sample, this clonotype was seen many times. The chain joins TRBV5-1 to TRBJ2-3; tentative D call: TRBD1 (5 bases). The V gene's germline CDR1 is SGHRS and CDR2 YFSETQ. The CDR3 totals 15 residues. Between the trimmed V and J ends, which lost 4 bases and 2 bases, there was a span of 14 bases. The CDR3 DNA follows: TGCGCCAGCAGCCTAGACAGTATCTACACAGATACGCAGTATTTT. Encoded protein: CASSLDSIYTDTQYF.

This clonotype was picked up a small number of times. The chain recombines TRBV3-1 with TRBJ2-1; 9 bases align to TRBD2. V shed 3 bases, J shed 11 bases, and the junction held 8 bases outside the gene matches. The CDR3 is 14 amino acids. CDR1 is LGHDT, CDR2 YNNKEL, per germline (reference sequence). The CDR3 reads CASSHSLAGSKQFF. The DNA of the CDR3 is TGTGCCAGCAGCCACTCACTAGCGGGCTCTAAGCAGTTCTTC.

The chain combines TRBV20-1 with TRBJ1-2; no clear D gene. CDR1 and CDR2 from the germline V gene are DFQATT and SNEGSKA (reference sequence). V dropped 0 bases and J dropped 1 base, with 12 bases sitting between them. The CDR3 is 15 residues long. The CDR3 sequence: CSARDLDDLNYGYTF. The CDR3 region has the DNA TGCAGTGCTAGAGATCTCGACGACCTTAACTATGGCTACACCTTC.

The V and J genes are TRBV11-3 and TRBJ2-1; 12 bases fit TRBD1. The J segment lost 6 bases and the V segment lost 4 bases, leaving 4 bases of the junction unmatched. Per the germline V gene, CDR1 is SGHNT and CDR2 is YENEEA. The CDR3 length is 15 residues. Here the CDR3 reads CASSSGTGGGNEQFF. The CDR3 DNA reads as TGTGCCAGCAGCTCTGGGACAGGGGGCGGCAATGAGCAGTTCTTC.

This clonotype has at least ten counts. V is TRBV2 and J is TRBJ2-6; 8 bases are shared with TRBD1. CDR1 and CDR2 from the germline V gene are SNHLY and FYNNEI. This CDR3 is 18 amino acids long. J was trimmed by 0 bases and V by 9 bases; bases with no gene match: 13. The CDR3 nucleotides are TGTGCCAGTAGGGCGGCAGGGGGCCGCTACTCTGGGGCCAACGTCCTGACTTTC. This sequence encodes CASRAAGGRYSGANVLTF.

The chain links TRBV16 to TRBJ1-3, with D unresolved. V was cut by 0 bases and J by 0 bases, with 9 bases left in between. CDR1 is KGHSY, CDR2 FQNENV, per germline. This CDR3 has 16 amino acids. The chain's CDR3 is CASSQSGQNSGNTIYF. The DNA for the CDR3 is TGTGCCAGCAGCCAATCTGGGCAGAACTCTGGAAACACCATATATTTT.

The table lists this clonotype with many counts. V and J are TRBV11-2 and TRBJ1-2, with D uncertain. The ends were cut back, 4 bases at V and 4 bases at J, with 25 bases in the middle. The CDR3 runs to 18 residues. Germline V gene lookup returns CDR1 SGHAT and CDR2 FQNNGV. The CDR3 region has the DNA TGTGCCAGCAGCTCATTACGCACCTCGTCCCCATGGTCCTATGGCTACACCTTC. The encoded protein is CASSSLRTSSPWSYGYTF.

This clonotype showed up many times. This chain joins TRBV9 and TRBJ2-2, with D maybe TRBD1 (5 bases). V dropped 0 bases and J dropped 0 bases, with 15 bases sitting between them. The CDR3 length is 18 residues. In germline, CDR1 is SGDLS, CDR2 YYNGEE. CDR3 DNA: TGTGCCAGCAGCGTAGTGGGAATGACAGTACCGAACACCGGGGAGCTGTTTTTT. Translation gives CASSVVGMTVPNTGELFF.

This clonotype was detected ten times or more. The CDR3 DNA reads as TGTGCCACCAGTGATTTGCCCCAAGGCAATGAGCAGTTCTTC. It yields the protein CATSDLPQGNEQFF. This chain joins TRBV24-1 and TRBJ2-1; the D is unclear. The CDR3 is 14 amino acids. Germline-derived CDR1 and CDR2 are KGHDR and SFDVKD. Trimming removed 0 bases at V and 6 bases at J, with 8 bases between.

This clonotype was detected ten times or more. CDR3 sequence (DNA): TGCGCCACCGCCGGGAGGGTAGCGGGGTACAATGAGCAGTTCTTC. This sequence encodes CATAGRVAGYNEQFF. The chain uses TRBV10-1 and TRBJ2-1, with 8 bases lining up with TRBD2. The CDR3 length is 15 residues. Germline V lookup: CDR1 WNHNN, CDR2 SYGVQD (reference sequence). V was pared by 10 bases and J by 4 bases, with 12 bases of the junction left unmatched.

This chain links TRBV27 with TRBJ2-3; D is undetermined. Germline V lookup: CDR1 MNHEY, CDR2 SMNVEV (reference sequence). Trimming cost V 1 base and J 10 bases, with 12 bases left between them. The CDR3 extends over 13 amino acids. DNA of the CDR3: TGTGCCAGCAGTTTATGGACCCGATTTCCGCAGTATTTT. This gives the protein CASSLWTRFPQYF.

This clonotype was detected many times. V is TRBV7-2 and J is TRBJ2-5, with D perhaps matching TRBD1 (5 bases). The CDR3 length is 13 residues. Trimming cost V 5 bases and J 1 base, with 8 bases left between them. Germline V gene lookup returns CDR1 SGHTA and CDR2 FQGNSA. CDR3 sequence reads: CASSRTLQETQYF. The CDR3 nucleotides are TGTGCCAGCAGCCGGACACTCCAAGAGACCCAGTACTTC.

This clonotype was recorded at least ten times. The rearrangement joins TRBV11-2 to TRBJ2-7, with 8 bases identical to TRBD2. With V trimmed by 5 bases and J by 2 bases, 8 bases remained unmatched. The CDR3 spans 15 residues. Germline V CDR1 and CDR2: SGHAT, FQNNGV. This CDR3 is CASSPTSGITYEQYF. For the CDR3, the DNA is TGTGCCAGCAGCCCAACTAGCGGCATCACCTACGAGCAGTACTTC.

This clonotype was seen ten or more times. This chain joins TRBV2 and TRBJ2-1; D could derive from TRBD1 or TRBD2 (5 bases each). The CDR3 covers 11 residues. The V gene's germline CDR1 is SNHLY and CDR2 FYNNEI. V was clipped by 8 bases and J by 8 bases, with 10 bases between them. The CDR3 loop is CASGDVDEQFF. The CDR3 region has the DNA TGTGCCAGCGGGGACGTCGATGAGCAGTTCTTC.

This clonotype was found many times. The chain joins TRBV4-1 to TRBJ2-7, with D possibly being TRBD2 (5 bases). V was cut by 0 bases and J by 2 bases, with 14 bases left in between. The CDR3 length is 16 residues. CDR1 MGHRA and CDR2 YSYEKL come from the germline V gene. For the CDR3, the DNA is TGCGCCAGCAGCCAAGATAGGGTGGGAGTGGCCTACGAGCAGTACTTC. Translating it yields CASSQDRVGVAYEQYF.

In this sample, this clonotype turned up many times. V usage is TRBV5-1 and J usage is TRBJ2-7, with 8 bases aligning to TRBD1. V trimming: 4 bases; J trimming: 3 bases; junction bases outside the gene matches: 9. The CDR3 extends over 15 amino acids. The germline gives CDR1 SGHRS, CDR2 YFSETQ. The CDR3 DNA sequence: TGCGCCAGCAGCCCCGCCGGGACAGGACTCTACGAGCAGTACTTC. Amino acid sequence: CASSPAGTGLYEQYF.

This clonotype has a count of ten or more. The chain recombines TRBV6-5 with TRBJ2-6; D is undetermined. The CDR3 contains 18 residues. Germline V gene data show CDR1 as MNHEY and CDR2 as SVGAGI. V gave up 2 bases and J gave up 2 bases, with 16 bases separating them. CDR3: CASSYDVPEWAGANVLTF. The CDR3 DNA is TGTGCCAGCAGTTACGACGTCCCCGAGTGGGCTGGGGCCAACGTCCTGACTTTC.

This clonotype was counted between two and nine times. V is TRBV5-1 and J is TRBJ2-7; 11 nucleotides align to TRBD2. This CDR3 has 14 amino acids. With 5 bases clipped from V and 2 bases from J, the junction kept 3 bases outside the gene matches. The germline CDR1 and CDR2 sequences are SGHRS and YFSETQ. The CDR3 DNA is TGCGCCAGCAGGCCGGGACTAGCGGCCTACGAGCAGTACTTC. It yields the protein CASRPGLAAYEQYF.

The chain carries TRBV14 and TRBJ1-1; D not resolved. CDR1 and CDR2 (germline): SGHDN, FVKESK. This CDR3 contains 14 residues. V was shortened by 8 bases and J by 1 base, with 14 bases between the two germline ends. CDR3 region: CASGALGANTEAFF. The DNA of the CDR3 is TGTGCCAGCGGAGCCCTCGGAGCGAACACTGAAGCTTTCTTT.